This T cell receptor beta chain was identified in a study of cytomegalovirus exposure and HLA in healthy donors. Germline assignment: CDR1 SGDLS and CDR2 YYNGEE. This CDR3 is 15 amino acids long. The ends lost 2 bases at V and 4 bases at J; junction bases unmatched: 4. PCR involved 60 Vbeta and 13 Jbeta primers. Method: immunoSEQ multiplex PCR; TCRdb's copy keeps in-frame clones and lacks some. This table has about 150,000 clones, roughly three quarters appearing once. The sequenced sample was PBMCs. The chain links TRBV9 to TRBJ2-5; TRBD2 matches at 11 bases. The clonotype was recovered from a man aged 30 to 45 in good health and CMV-seropositive. The CDR3 DNA follows: TGTGCCAGCAGCGTGAGCGGACTAGCGGGAGAGACCCAGTACTTC. Protein sequence: CASSVSGLAGETQYF.